The sequence of this TCR beta chain was determined in a study of blood T cell repertoires in COVID-19. The overall study: COVID-19 samples, acute and convalescent, were from the United States, Italy and Spain.

The V gene lost 3 bases and the J gene lost 0 bases, with 7 bases spanning the gap. The CDR3 is made up of 14 amino acids. Germline CDR1 reads MRHNA; CDR2 reads SNTAGT. This clone qualifies as medium-sized. In the authors' methods: Nucleated cell counts were estimated from reference gene primer amplification. Profiled with immunoSEQ multiplex PCR; TCRdb holds only in-frame clones, not every one. Clone size and V and J calls were adopted from that table, with D and trimming inferred from the DNA. This sample has roughly 160,000 clones, with about four fifths found just once. Membership in each cohort depended on participant-reported clinical history.

The rearrangement joins TRBV6-4 to TRBJ2-3; D perhaps matches TRBD2 (6 bases). The receptor comes from a man aged 60 to 69 who had recovered from COVID-19. The sequenced sample consisted of PBMCs or T cells enriched from blood (not recorded which). The CDR3 is CASSDGTSTDTQYF. The CDR3 DNA reads as TGTGCCAGCAGTGATGGGACTAGCACAGATACGCAGTATTTT.